Each of the 19 T cell receptor beta chains below was sequenced from the same sample in a study of vaccination effects on CD4 cells after COVID-19. In the ViraFEST assay, antigen-specific CD4+ clonotypes were identified by expansion after peptide-pool stimulation. When around 10 days of culture had elapsed, CD4+ T cells were isolated. PCR showed that the person got SARS-CoV-2 infection at some point between March and December 2020. Sequencing used immunoSEQ multiplex PCR; TCRdb keeps in-frame clones, though not all of them. The sample contains approximately 31,000 clones, more than 60% of which appear only once. Antigen specificity for these receptors is unknown. Sequences were derived from CD4+ T cells from PBMCs cultured with a peptide pool, sampled before COVID-19 vaccination. The receptors here all came from a human donor who had a prior SARS-CoV-2 infection.

J is TRBJ2-1 and V is TRBV24-1; D ambiguous. Looked up from germline, CDR1 is KGHDR and CDR2 is SFDVKD. The CDR3 extends over 13 amino acids. V was trimmed by 3 bases and J by 8 bases, leaving 10 bases between them. CDR3 region: CATSDPSRDEQFF. DNA of the CDR3: TGTGCCACCAGTGATCCCTCTAGGGATGAGCAGTTCTTC.

The chain uses TRBV11-2 and TRBJ2-3; no clear D. The CDR3 totals 14 residues. V dropped 3 bases and J dropped 5 bases, with 12 bases sitting between them. CDR1 is SGHAT and CDR2 is FQNNGV in the germline V gene. CDR3 coding DNA: TGTGCCAGCAGCTTTTTGGGTTTTGGAGATACGCAGTATTTT. The encoded protein is CASSFLGFGDTQYF.

This clone has just one count. The rearrangement uses TRBV9 and TRBJ2-3, with no clear D. V was clipped by 2 bases and J by 5 bases, with 12 bases between them. CDR1 and CDR2 (germline): SGDLS, YYNGEE. The CDR3 is made up of 14 amino acids. CDR3 loop: CASSVAAIGDTQYF. The CDR3 DNA sequence: TGTGCCAGCAGCGTTGCTGCCATCGGAGATACGCAGTATTTT.

This clone came up a few times. The chain employs TRBV4-1 and TRBJ2-4; a possible D gene is TRBD2 (6 bases). The CDR3 is 16 amino acids. In germline, CDR1 is MGHRA, CDR2 YSYEKL. V was trimmed by 3 bases and J by 0 bases, leaving 12 bases between them. The chain's CDR3 is CASSHRAGLAKNIQYF. In DNA, the CDR3 is TGCGCCAGCAGCCACCGGGCGGGGCTAGCCAAAAACATTCAGTACTTC.

The J gene is TRBJ2-7, the V gene TRBV6-2 or TRBV6-3; D is perhaps TRBD1 (6 bases). Trimming stripped 5 bases from V and 0 bases from J, with 29 bases between. The CDR3 loop spans 20 amino acids. Germline-derived CDR1 and CDR2 are MNHEY and SVGEGT. CDR3 loop: CASSLPDPLRSRGSSYEQYF. In DNA form, the CDR3 reads TGTGCCAGCAGTCTCCCCGACCCCCTAAGATCAAGGGGGAGCTCCTACGAGCAGTACTTC.

This clone turned up a few times. The rearrangement links TRBV7-5 to TRBJ2-5; the D call of TRBD2 is as the table states it, not checked on the DNA. TRBV7-5 is reported as a pseudogene. The CDR3 is 15 amino acids. CDR3 DNA sequence: TGTGCCAGAAGCTCAGTGGGGGGAAATCAAGAGACCCAGTACTTC. It translates to CARSSVGGNQETQYF.

The gene calls are TRBV5-4 and TRBJ2-3; 8 bases match TRBD2. Germline CDR1 is SGHNT and CDR2 is YYREEE (reference sequence). The CDR3 sequence is 15 residues long. The V gene end was trimmed by 0 bases and the J gene end by 1 base; junction bases not matched to a gene: 1. Here the CDR3 DNA reads TGTGCCAGCAGCTTGGTTAGCGGGGGCACAGATACGCAGTATTTT. Translation gives CASSLVSGGTDTQYF.

The chain carries TRBV2 and TRBJ1-5; 7 nucleotides agree with TRBD1. V trimming: 4 bases; J trimming: 2 bases; junction bases outside the gene matches: 14. This CDR3 spans 18 amino acids. Germline assignment: CDR1 SNHLY and CDR2 FYNNEI. CDR3 DNA: TGTGCCAGCAGTGGGGTCGGGACAGAGGAAATTGGCAATCAGCCCCAGCATTTT. It specifies CASSGVGTEEIGNQPQHF.

V usage is TRBV2 and J usage is TRBJ2-5; D perhaps matches TRBD1 (6 bases). CDR3 size: 14 residues. Looked up from germline, CDR1 is SNHLY and CDR2 is FYNNEI. V lost 3 bases, J lost 2 bases, and 10 bases lay in between. The CDR3 bases are TGTGCCAGCAGTGATCAGGGGCAGCAAGAGACCCAGTACTTC. Amino acid sequence: CASSDQGQQETQYF.

The V gene is TRBV30, the J gene TRBJ2-3, with unresolved D. Per germline, CDR1 GTSNPN and CDR2 SVGIG (reference sequence). This CDR3 has 13 amino acids. Trimming took 1 base from V and 3 from J, leaving 8 bases between them. CDR3 sequence reads: CAWSAGGTDTQYF. The CDR3, as DNA: TGTGCCTGGAGTGCGGGTGGTACAGATACGCAGTATTTT.

This chain links TRBV14 with TRBJ2-5; possibly TRBD2 for D (6 bases). There are 13 residues in the CDR3. Germline V CDR1 and CDR2: SGHDN, FVKESK. V gave up 8 bases and J gave up 7 bases, with 17 bases separating them. DNA of the CDR3: TGTGCCAGCTCAAGACTAGACGGTTCGACCCAGTACTTC. Translating it yields CASSRLDGSTQYF.

In this sample, this clone turned up a few times. The chain links TRBV4-1 to TRBJ1-5, with 7 nucleotides matching TRBD1. V dropped 1 base and J dropped 5; count of bases not matched to a gene: 11. The CDR3 runs 17 residues. Germline assignment: CDR1 MGHRA and CDR2 YSYEKL. CDR3 sequence: CASSQVKLLRGDQPQHF. The CDR3 nucleotides are TGCGCCAGCAGCCAAGTAAAATTGCTCAGGGGGGATCAGCCCCAGCATTTT.

About this clone: At one boundary the junction diverges from the germline segment, which might be a read error. This chain joins TRBV7-7 and TRBJ1-4; D remains unclear. Germline CDR1 is SSHAT and CDR2 is FNYEAQ (reference sequence). The CDR3 covers 17 residues. The CDR3 DNA reads TGTGCTAGCAGCTTAGGCTCGGCACCCACAACTAATGAAAAACTGTTTTTT. Its protein is CASSLGSAPTTNEKLFF.

This chain joins TRBV3-1 (or the pseudogene TRBV3-2) and TRBJ2-2, with 10 bases lining up with TRBD2. V shed 7 bases, J shed 4 bases, and the junction held 9 bases outside the gene matches. The germline CDR1 and CDR2 sequences are LGHDT and YNNKEL (reference sequence). This CDR3 is built from 16 residues. Here the CDR3 DNA reads TGTGCCAGCACCTCAACTAGCGGGGATTTCACCGGGGAGCTGTTTTTT. Protein: CASTSTSGDFTGELFF.

The chain recombines TRBV5-1 with TRBJ1-1; D may be TRBD1 (5 bases). This CDR3 comprises 15 residues. Trimming took off 4 bases at V and 1 base at J, with 14 bases between the two ends. CDR1 is SGHRS, CDR2 YFSETQ, per germline. The CDR3 reads CASSAGAKENTEAFF. CDR3 bases: TGCGCCAGCAGCGCCGGGGCCAAGGAGAACACTGAAGCTTTCTTT.

The CDR3 here is CASSSRSPLYEQYF. The CDR3 coding sequence is TGTGCCAGCTCCTCCCGGTCTCCCTTGTACGAGCAGTACTTC. The chain has TRBV18 and TRBJ2-7, with D unclear. Germline V gives CDR1 KGHSH, CDR2 LQKENI. Between the trimmed V and J ends, which lost 6 bases and 4 bases, there was a span of 16 bases. The CDR3 totals 14 residues.

The V gene is TRBV5-6, the J gene TRBJ1-2, with D perhaps TRBD1 (6 bases). The V gene's germline CDR1 is SGHDT and CDR2 YYEEEE. CDR3 size: 15 residues. V was cut by 2 bases and J by 7 bases, with 18 bases left in between. CDR3 nucleotides: TGTGCCAGCAGCTTCGAGGACAGAGGTGTTGCTGGCTACACCTTC. This codes for CASSFEDRGVAGYTF.

The chain joins TRBV18 to TRBJ1-4; D gene uncertain. This CDR3 has 14 residues. Germline V gives CDR1 KGHSH, CDR2 LQKENI. V lost 3 bases to trimming and J lost 0 bases, with 5 bases between them. Written as DNA, the CDR3 is TGTGCCAGCTCACCTGGAGCAACTAATGAAAAACTGTTTTTT. Translation gives CASSPGATNEKLFF.

The chain's CDR3 is CASSPADENEQFF. For the CDR3, the DNA is TGCGCCAGCAGCCCCGCAGATGAGAATGAGCAGTTCTTC. This sequence joins TRBV5-1 and TRBJ2-1; D gene uncertain. V dropped 4 bases and J dropped 7 bases, with 12 bases sitting between them. This CDR3 region has 13 residues. Looked up from germline, CDR1 is SGHRS and CDR2 is YFSETQ.